This T cell receptor (beta chain) was sequenced for a study of shared T cell receptors in the human thymus. TCRdb's table, derived via immunoSEQ multiplex PCR, lists solely in-frame clones and lacks some. The sample lists 700,000 or so clones, 80% to 90% occurring once. This CDR3 has 16 amino acids. Trimming took off 2 bases at V and 2 bases at J, with 16 bases between the two ends. Germline values: CDR1 SGHTS, CDR2 YDEGEE. These same data were also listed under a study on human thymus T cells. According to that study: Infants served as donors; they were healthy and Finnish and were having corrective surgery for congenital heart defects. Corrective cardiac operations yielded the resected thymus tissue. Thymic and blood repertoires seemed to favor certain V and J genes. Thymic repertoires of unrelated individuals were reported in related research to overlap highly.

The chain links TRBV5-8 to TRBJ1-1, with no clear D. The sequenced material came from thymocytes. The TCR comes from a girl less than two years old with a congenital heart defect. In DNA form, the CDR3 reads TGTGCCAGCAGCTTTGATCGGGTAGACGTTAACACTGAAGCTTTCTTT. This sequence encodes CASSFDRVDVNTEAFF.